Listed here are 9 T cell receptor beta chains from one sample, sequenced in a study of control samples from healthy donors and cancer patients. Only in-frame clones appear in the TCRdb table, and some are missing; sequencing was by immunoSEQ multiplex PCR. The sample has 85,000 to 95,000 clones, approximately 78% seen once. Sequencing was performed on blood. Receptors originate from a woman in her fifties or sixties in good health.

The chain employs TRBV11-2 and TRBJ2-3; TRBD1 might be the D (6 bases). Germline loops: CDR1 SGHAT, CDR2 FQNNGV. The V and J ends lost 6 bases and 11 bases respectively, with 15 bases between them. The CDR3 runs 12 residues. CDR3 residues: CASRPPGHRQYF. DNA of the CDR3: TGTGCCAGCAGACCGCCGGGACATAGGCAGTATTTT. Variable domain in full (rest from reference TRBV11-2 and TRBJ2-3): EAGVAQSPRYKIIEKRQSVAFWCNPISGHATLYWYQQILGQGPKLLIQFQNNGVVDDSQLPKDRFSAERLKGVDSTLKIQPAKLEDSAVYLCASRPPGHRQYFGPGTRLTVL.

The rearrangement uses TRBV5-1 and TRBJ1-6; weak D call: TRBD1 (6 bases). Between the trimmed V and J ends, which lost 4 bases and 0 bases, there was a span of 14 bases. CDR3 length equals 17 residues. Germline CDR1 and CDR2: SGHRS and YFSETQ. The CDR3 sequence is CASSRQEQSSYNSPLHF. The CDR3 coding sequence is TGCGCCAGCAGCCGACAGGAACAGAGCTCCTATAATTCACCCCTCCACTTT.

The CDR3 region is CASSSGQGIQFF. The CDR3 DNA follows: TGCGCCAGCAGCTCCGGACAGGGTATACAGTTCTTC. V and J are TRBV5-1 and TRBJ2-1, with 8 bases that match TRBD1. CDR1 is SGHRS, CDR2 YFSETQ, per germline. This CDR3 contains 12 residues. Losses at the gene ends were 3 bases for V and 13 bases for J; bases not matched to a gene: 6.

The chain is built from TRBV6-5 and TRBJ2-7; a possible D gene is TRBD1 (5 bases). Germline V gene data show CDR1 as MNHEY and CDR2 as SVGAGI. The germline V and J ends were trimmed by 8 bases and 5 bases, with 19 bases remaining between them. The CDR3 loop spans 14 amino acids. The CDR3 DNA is TGTGCCAGCCTCGTGATCCAGGGCGTCCACGAGCAGTACTTC. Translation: CASLVIQGVHEQYF.

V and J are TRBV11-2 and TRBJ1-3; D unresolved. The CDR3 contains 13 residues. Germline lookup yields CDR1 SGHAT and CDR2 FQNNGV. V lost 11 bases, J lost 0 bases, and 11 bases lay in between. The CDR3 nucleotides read TGTGCCGCGCGCCTGAGCTCTGGAAACACCATATATTTT. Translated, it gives CAARLSSGNTIYF. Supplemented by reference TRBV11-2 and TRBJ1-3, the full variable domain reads EAGVAQSPRYKIIEKRQSVAFWCNPISGHATLYWYQQILGQGPKLLIQFQNNGVVDDSQLPKDRFSAERLKGVDSTLKIQPAKLEDSAVYLCAARLSSGNTIYFGEGSWLTVV.

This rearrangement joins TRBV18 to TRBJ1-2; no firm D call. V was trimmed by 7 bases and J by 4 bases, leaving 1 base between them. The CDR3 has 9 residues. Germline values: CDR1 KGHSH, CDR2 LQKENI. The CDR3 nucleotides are TGTGCCAGCTTCTATGGCTACACCTTC. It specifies CASFYGYTF.

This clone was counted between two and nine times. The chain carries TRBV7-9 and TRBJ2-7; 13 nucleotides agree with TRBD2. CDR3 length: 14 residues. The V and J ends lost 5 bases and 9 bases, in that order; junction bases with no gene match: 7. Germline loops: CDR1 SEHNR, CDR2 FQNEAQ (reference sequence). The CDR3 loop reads CASSQPTSGGLQYF. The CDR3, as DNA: TGTGCCAGCAGCCAACCGACTAGCGGGGGGCTGCAGTACTTC.

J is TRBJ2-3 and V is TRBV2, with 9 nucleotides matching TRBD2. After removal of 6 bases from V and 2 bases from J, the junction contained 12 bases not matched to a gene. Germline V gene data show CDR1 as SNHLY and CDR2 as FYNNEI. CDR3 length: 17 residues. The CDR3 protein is CASRRRGGGAPTDTQYF. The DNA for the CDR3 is TGTGCCAGCAGAAGAAGGGGCGGGGGGGCTCCCACAGATACGCAGTATTTT.

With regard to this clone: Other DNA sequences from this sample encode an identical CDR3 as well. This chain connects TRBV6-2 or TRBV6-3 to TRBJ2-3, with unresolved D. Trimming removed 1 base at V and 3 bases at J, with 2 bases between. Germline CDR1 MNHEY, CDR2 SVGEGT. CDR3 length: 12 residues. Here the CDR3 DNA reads TGTGCCAGCAGTTACTTAACAGATACGCAGTATTTT. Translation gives CASSYLTDTQYF.